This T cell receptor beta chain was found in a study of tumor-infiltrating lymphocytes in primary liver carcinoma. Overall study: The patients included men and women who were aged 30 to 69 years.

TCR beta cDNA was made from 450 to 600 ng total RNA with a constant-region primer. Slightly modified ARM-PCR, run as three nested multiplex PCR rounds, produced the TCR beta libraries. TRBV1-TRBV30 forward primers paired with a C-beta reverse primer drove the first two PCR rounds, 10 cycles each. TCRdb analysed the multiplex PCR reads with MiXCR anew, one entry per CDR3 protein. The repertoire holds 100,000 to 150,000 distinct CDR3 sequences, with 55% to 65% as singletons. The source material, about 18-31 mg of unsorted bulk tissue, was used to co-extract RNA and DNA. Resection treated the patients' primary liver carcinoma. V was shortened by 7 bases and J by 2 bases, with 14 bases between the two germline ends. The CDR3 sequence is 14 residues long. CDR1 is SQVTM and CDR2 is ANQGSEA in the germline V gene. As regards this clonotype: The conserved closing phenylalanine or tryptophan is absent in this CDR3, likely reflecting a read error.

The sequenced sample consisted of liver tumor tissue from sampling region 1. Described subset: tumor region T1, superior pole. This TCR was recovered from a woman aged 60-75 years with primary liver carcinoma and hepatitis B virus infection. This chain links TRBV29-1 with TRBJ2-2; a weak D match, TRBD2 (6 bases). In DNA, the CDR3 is TGCAGCGCCTGGGACGGGAGAAACACCGGGGAGCTGTTTCTT. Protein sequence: CSAWDGRNTGELFL.